The T cell receptor beta chain described here comes from a study of blood T cell repertoires in COVID-19. Across the whole study: The study drew acute and convalescent COVID-19 samples from the United States, Italy and Spain. From T cells, B-cell-depleted T cells, or PBMCs came the material, which was cDNA or gDNA.

Germline V gene sequence: CDR1 SGDLS, CDR2 YYNGEE. V shed 4 bases and J shed 8 bases, with 12 bases lying between them. This CDR3 spans 13 amino acids. Enrolment of Seattle patients took place during active infection, and they were followed longitudinally. Original processing notes: Estimated nucleated cell counts came from reference gene primer amplification. This table comes from immunoSEQ multiplex PCR, and its TCRdb copy is limited to in-frame clones, with some not included. The V and J calls and clone size are taken from that table; D and trimming were inferred from the DNA. The repertoire holds around 290,000 clones, with 86% as singletons.

What was sequenced was peripheral blood. The chain recombines TRBV9 with TRBJ1-4; no reliable D call. The TCR originated in a woman aged 70-85 years with COVID-19, enrolled during active disease. The CDR3 protein is CASSSRLNEKLFF. CDR3 sequence (DNA): TGTGCCAGCAGCTCAAGACTCAACGAAAAACTGTTTTTT.